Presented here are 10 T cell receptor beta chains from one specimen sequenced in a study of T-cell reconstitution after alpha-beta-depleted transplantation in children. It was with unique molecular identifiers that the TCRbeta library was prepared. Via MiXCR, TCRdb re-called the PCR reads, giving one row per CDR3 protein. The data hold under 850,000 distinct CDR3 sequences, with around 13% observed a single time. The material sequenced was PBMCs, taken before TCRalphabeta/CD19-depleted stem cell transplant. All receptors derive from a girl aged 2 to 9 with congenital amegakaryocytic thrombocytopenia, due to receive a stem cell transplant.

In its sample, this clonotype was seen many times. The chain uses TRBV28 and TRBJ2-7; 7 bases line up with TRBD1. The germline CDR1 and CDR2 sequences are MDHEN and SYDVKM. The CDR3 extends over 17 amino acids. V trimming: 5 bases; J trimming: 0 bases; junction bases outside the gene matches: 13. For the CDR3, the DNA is TGTGCCAGCAGTCCACCCCGGACAGGTATAAGCTCCTACGAGCAGTACTTC. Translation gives CASSPPRTGISSYEQYF.

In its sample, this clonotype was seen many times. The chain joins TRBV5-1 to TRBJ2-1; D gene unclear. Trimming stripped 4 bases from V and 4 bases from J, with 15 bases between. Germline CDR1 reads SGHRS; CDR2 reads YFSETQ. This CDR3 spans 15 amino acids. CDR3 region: CASSPLTGQYNEQFF. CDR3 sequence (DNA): TGCGCCAGCAGCCCGCTGACGGGCCAGTACAATGAGCAGTTCTTC.

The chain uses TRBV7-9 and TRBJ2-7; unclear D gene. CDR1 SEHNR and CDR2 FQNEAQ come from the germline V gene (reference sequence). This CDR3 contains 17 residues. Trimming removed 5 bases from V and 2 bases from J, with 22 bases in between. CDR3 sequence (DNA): TGTGCCAGCAGCGACACCCAAATAGGACGGGTCGCCTACGAGCAGTACTTC. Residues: CASSDTQIGRVAYEQYF.

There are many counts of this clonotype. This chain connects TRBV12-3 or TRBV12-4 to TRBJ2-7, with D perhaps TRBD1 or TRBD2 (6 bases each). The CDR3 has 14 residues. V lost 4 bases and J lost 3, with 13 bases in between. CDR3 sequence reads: CASSWGPSVYEQYF. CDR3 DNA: TGTGCCAGCAGTTGGGGGCCTAGCGTCTACGAGCAGTACTTC.

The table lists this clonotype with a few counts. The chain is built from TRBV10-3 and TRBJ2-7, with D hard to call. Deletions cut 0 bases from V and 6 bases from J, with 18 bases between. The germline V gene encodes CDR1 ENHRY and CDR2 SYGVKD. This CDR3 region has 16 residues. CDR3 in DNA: TGTGCCATCAGTGAGTCGCTGATACCGGTCACGGGCGAGCAGTACTTC. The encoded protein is CAISESLIPVTGEQYF.

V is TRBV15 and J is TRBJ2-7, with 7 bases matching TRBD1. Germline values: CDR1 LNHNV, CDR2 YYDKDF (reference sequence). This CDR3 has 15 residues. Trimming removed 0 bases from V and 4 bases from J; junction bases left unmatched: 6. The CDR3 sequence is CATSREGTDSYEQYF. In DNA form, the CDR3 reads TGTGCCACCAGCAGAGAGGGGACAGATTCTTACGAGCAGTACTTC.

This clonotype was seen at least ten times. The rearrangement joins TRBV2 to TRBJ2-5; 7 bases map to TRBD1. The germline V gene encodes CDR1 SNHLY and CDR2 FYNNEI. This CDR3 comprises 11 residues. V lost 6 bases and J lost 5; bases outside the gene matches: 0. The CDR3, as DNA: TGTGCCAGCAGGGACAGGGAGACCCAGTACTTC. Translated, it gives CASRDRETQYF.

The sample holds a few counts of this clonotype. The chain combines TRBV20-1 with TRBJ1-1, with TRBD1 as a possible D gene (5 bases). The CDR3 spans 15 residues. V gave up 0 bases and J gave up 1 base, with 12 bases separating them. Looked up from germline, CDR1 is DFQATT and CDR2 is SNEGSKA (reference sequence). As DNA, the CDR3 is TGCAGTGCTAGAGATAAATTCAGGGCGAACACTGAAGCTTTCTTT. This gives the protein CSARDKFRANTEAFF.

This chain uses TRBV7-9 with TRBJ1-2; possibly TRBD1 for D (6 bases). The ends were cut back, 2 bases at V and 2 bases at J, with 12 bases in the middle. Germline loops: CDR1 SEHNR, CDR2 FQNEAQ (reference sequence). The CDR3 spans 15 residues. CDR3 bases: TGTGCCAGCAGCTTATACTCAGGGGAGAACTATGGCTACACCTTC. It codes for CASSLYSGENYGYTF. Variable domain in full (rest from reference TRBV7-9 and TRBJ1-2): DTGVSQNPRHKITKRGQNVTFRCDPISEHNRLYWYRQTLGQGPEFLTYFQNEAQLEKSRLLSDRFSAERPKGSFSTLEIQRTEQGDSAMYLCASSLYSGENYGYTFGSGTRLTVV.

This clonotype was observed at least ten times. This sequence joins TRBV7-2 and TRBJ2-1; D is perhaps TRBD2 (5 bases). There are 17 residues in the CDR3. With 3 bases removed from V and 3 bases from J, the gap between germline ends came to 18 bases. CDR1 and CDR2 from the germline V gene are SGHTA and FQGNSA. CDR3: CASSFLHGVKDYNEQFF. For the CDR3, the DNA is TGTGCCAGCAGCTTCCTTCACGGGGTGAAGGACTACAATGAGCAGTTCTTC.